These T cell receptor beta chains were read from a single sample in a study of blood T cells in healthy people across ages. TCRdb reanalysed the 5' RACE reads using MiXCR and keeps one entry per CDR3 protein. The table shows about 1,600,000 distinct CDR3 sequences, with around 39% occurring only once. What was sequenced was blood. These receptors were collected from a woman under 30 in good health. Each CDR3 is given with its conserved first and last residue. Fields, in order: J gene, D gene, V gene, clone size, CDR3 DNA, CDR3 protein. A D gene is named only where the DNA matches it firmly. Clone size is shown for a subset of rows, as once, few, many or a class of expanded clone.

TRBJ2-1,TRBD2,TRBV24-1,few,TGTGCCACCAGCTCGGGACTAGCGGCCGACTTCTCCTACAATGAGCAGTTCTTC,CATSSGLAADFSYNEQFF
TRBJ1-6,-,TRBV20-1,-,TGCAGTGCTTCGGATGAGAAGGGACCTAATTCACCCCTCCACTTT,CSASDEKGPNSPLHF
TRBJ1-2,-,TRBV27,few,TGTGCCAGCAGTTTCCGGGCCAGGGGTTATGGCTACACCTTC,CASSFRARGYGYTF
TRBJ2-7,TRBD2,TRBV2,-,TGTGCCAGCATGGTAGCGGGGGGCAATGAGCAGTACTTC,CASMVAGGNEQYF
TRBJ2-7,-,TRBV20-1,few,TGCAGTGCACTTACAGGGATCGACGAGCAGTACTTC,CSALTGIDEQYF
TRBJ2-3,TRBD2,TRBV6-1,-,TGTGCCTGCAGTGAAGCCGGGCTAGCGGGAGGGACAGATACGCAGTATTTT,CACSEAGLAGGTDTQYF
TRBJ2-1,TRBD2,TRBV11-3,-,TGTGCCAGCAGTTCCTCTGGCGGGGGGGCATACAATGAGCAGTTCTTC,CASSSSGGGAYNEQFF
TRBJ2-3,TRBD2,TRBV2,-,TGTGCCAGCAGTGTGCGTACTAGCGGACCCTCTAGCACAGATACGCAGTATTTT,CASSVRTSGPSSTDTQYF
TRBJ2-1,TRBD2,TRBV4-2,-,TGTGCCAGCAGCCAACTTCTAGCGGGAGAGGTGTGGAATGAGCAGTTCTTC,CASSQLLAGEVWNEQFF
TRBJ2-1,TRBD2,TRBV7-2,-,TGTGCCAGCAGCACCCTGACTAGCGGGGGTCGCTCCTACAATGAGCAGTTCTTC,CASSTLTSGGRSYNEQFF
TRBJ2-7,-,TRBV5-1,few,TGCGCCAGCCCTAGGACGGAGTCTTGTAACTACGAGCAGTACTTC,CASPRTESCNYEQYF
TRBJ2-1,-,TRBV12-3/TRBV12-4,few,TGTGCCAGCAGTTTACGACAGTTGAGGGATGAGCAGTTCTTC,CASSLRQLRDEQFF
TRBJ2-1,TRBD1,TRBV10-3,-,TGTGCCCTCAGGCGACAGGGGGCGGATAATGAGCAGTTCTTC,CALRRQGADNEQFF
TRBJ1-1,-,TRBV4-1,-,TGCGCCAGCAGCCAAGATGATGAAGCTTTCTTT,CASSQDDEAFF
TRBJ2-7,-,TRBV4-1,few,TGCGCCAGCAGCCATCCGGGGTGGGGGTACGAGCAGTACTTC,CASSHPGWGYEQYF
TRBJ2-1,TRBD2,TRBV29-1,few,TGCAGCGCCGCGGGACTAGCGAGTCACAATGAGCAGTTCTTC,CSAAGLASHNEQFF
TRBJ2-6,-,TRBV12-3/TRBV12-4,-,TGTGCCGGAGGGAGTATGGGGGCCAACGTCCTGACTTTC,CAGGSMGANVLTF
TRBJ2-1,-,TRBV18,-,TGTGCCAGCTCGTCAACGCAGGGTATCTCCTACAATGAGCAGTTCTTC,CASSSTQGISYNEQFF
TRBJ2-7,TRBD1,TRBV10-3,-,TGTGCCATCAGTGAAGGGGGCGGGTACGAGCAGTACTTC,CAISEGGGYEQYF
TRBJ2-3,-,TRBV15,-,TGTGCCACCAGCTGGGGAGATACGCAGTATTTT,CATSWGDTQYF
TRBJ2-7,-,TRBV21-1,few,TGTGCCAGGGAGACAGGGGATGTTTACGAGCAGTACTTC,CARETGDVYEQYF
TRBJ2-6,-,TRBV2,once,TGTGCCAGCAAACCACGGACTGTTCCTGGGGCCAACGTCCTGACTTTC,CASKPRTVPGANVLTF
TRBJ2-3,TRBD2,TRBV20-1,-,TGCAGTGCTAATGGACTAGCGGGAGATACGCAGTATTTT,CSANGLAGDTQYF
TRBJ2-5,TRBD2,TRBV7-3,-,TGTGCCCCGAATATCTCCCCACGGGCTAGCGGGTCTGGGGTACAGACCCAGTACTTC,CAPNISPRASGSGVQTQYF
TRBJ1-3,-,TRBV7-9,-,TGTGCCAGCAGCACCCTCGACTCGGGAAACACCATATATTTT,CASSTLDSGNTIYF
TRBJ2-3,-,TRBV7-2,many,TGTGCCAGCAGTTCCCAAAGCACAGATACGCAGTATTTT,CASSSQSTDTQYF
TRBJ1-1,-,TRBV29-1,-,TGCAGCGCGGACACGGGGAAGGGTGAAGCTTTCTTT,CSADTGKGEAFF
TRBJ1-5,-,TRBV3-1,few,TGTGCCAGCAGCCAAGAATTCTCAAGTAGCAATCAGCCCCAGCATTTT,CASSQEFSSSNQPQHF
TRBJ2-5,-,TRBV3-1,-,TGTGCCAGCAGCCAAGATTTGGGGGAACAAGAGACCCAGTACTTC,CASSQDLGEQETQYF
TRBJ2-5,TRBD2,TRBV14,few,TGTGCCAGCAATGTGGCGGGGGGGCCAGGCGAGACCCAGTACTTC,CASNVAGGPGETQYF
TRBJ2-1,-,TRBV6-6,few,TGTGCCAGCAGCCCCTCGTGGGGCGATGAGCAGTTCTTC,CASSPSWGDEQFF
TRBJ1-1,TRBD1,TRBV5-4,-,TGTGCCAGCAGCCCGAGACAGGGGAGGACTGAAGCTTTCTTT,CASSPRQGRTEAFF
TRBJ2-5,-,TRBV5-1,-,TGCGCCAGCAGCTTGTCTCCGTCGGAAGAGACCCAGTACTTC,CASSLSPSEETQYF
TRBJ1-1,-,TRBV20-1,few,TGCAGTGCTAGAGAAGTCCCCGAAGCTTTCTTT,CSAREVPEAFF
TRBJ1-1,-,TRBV7-9,once,TGTGCCAGCAGCCTAGGTCTCGGTCTGGGGAACACTGAAGCTTTCTTT,CASSLGLGLGNTEAFF
TRBJ2-3,TRBD2,TRBV2,-,TGTGCCAGCAGTGAGGGTCTAGCGGGAGGAGAGACAGATACGCAGTATTTT,CASSEGLAGGETDTQYF
TRBJ1-2,-,TRBV4-1,many,TGCGCCAGCAGCCAAGGGGACAAGGATGGCTACACCTTC,CASSQGDKDGYTF
TRBJ1-4,-,TRBV29-1,few,TGCAGCGTTGAACATCGGGGTAGGCTGTTTTTT,CSVEHRGRLFF
TRBJ1-4,-,TRBV28,-,TGTGCCAGCTTAGGCGGAGGGGGTGAAAAACTGTTTTTT,CASLGGGGEKLFF
TRBJ2-3,TRBD2,TRBV6-6,-,TGTGCCAGCAGTGGCAAGGCGGGCGGGAGAACAGATACGCAGTATTTT,CASSGKAGGRTDTQYF
TRBJ2-1,TRBD2,TRBV7-2,once,TGTGCCAGCAGCCCAGCGGGAGTAAGGTCGGCTGAGCAGTTCTTC,CASSPAGVRSAEQFF
TRBJ1-5,-,TRBV2,-,TGTGCCAGCAGGGGCCTGACAGATAGCAATCAGCCCCAGCATTTT,CASRGLTDSNQPQHF
TRBJ1-5,-,TRBV12-3/TRBV12-4,few,TGTGCCAGCAGCCGGAGCCCCCCTTCCTATTATCAGCCCCAGCATTTT,CASSRSPPSYYQPQHF
TRBJ2-1,TRBD2,TRBV10-3,few,TGTGCCATCAGTGACCTAGCGGGGCACTCCTACAATGAGCAGTTCTTC,CAISDLAGHSYNEQFF
TRBJ2-3,-,TRBV9,-,TGTGCCAGCAGCGTAAATATTCGCGGGGTTTTCGGAGATACGCAGTATTTT,CASSVNIRGVFGDTQYF